Sequencing of this T cell receptor (beta chain) was carried out in a study of blood T cell repertoires in COVID-19. Using immunoSEQ multiplex PCR, the repertoire was profiled, and TCRdb retains in-frame clones only, with some absent. The sample has about 170,000 clones, around 88% seen once. CDR1 SGHRS and CDR2 YFSETQ come from the germline V gene. This CDR3 has 17 residues. Trimming cost V 0 bases and J 3 bases, with 13 bases left between them. The clonotype was recovered from a woman between 65 and 79 years old who had recovered from COVID-19. Input material: peripheral blood. The genes are TRBV5-1 and TRBJ2-6; perhaps TRBD2 as D (6 bases). The CDR3 loop reads CASSLVAVRDGANVLTF. The CDR3, as DNA: TGCGCCAGCAGCTTGGTGGCAGTGCGGGATGGGGCCAACGTCCTGACTTTC.